This T cell receptor beta chain was captured in a study of blood T cell repertoires in COVID-19. The table came from immunoSEQ multiplex PCR; TCRdb's copy has only in-frame clones and leaves some out. Among roughly 100,000 clones, 65% to 80% were seen once, and the ten largest hold approximately 19%. The CDR3 has 14 residues. V was cut by 3 bases and J by 6 bases, with 15 bases left in between. The germline V gene has CDR1 MNHEY and CDR2 SMNVEV (reference sequence). The TCR originated in a woman between 65 and 79 years old with acute or convalescent COVID-19. The chain recombines TRBV27 with TRBJ2-7; tentative D call: TRBD1 (6 bases). Sequenced: peripheral blood. The CDR3 bases are TGTGCCAGCAGTTTTGGCAGGGGTCCGGGCGAGCAGTACTTC. Encoded protein: CASSFGRGPGEQYF.